The 5 T cell receptor beta chains in this list originate from one sample, sequenced in a study of cytomegalovirus exposure and HLA in healthy donors. In the PCR, 60 Vbeta and 13 Jbeta primers were used. Profiled with immunoSEQ multiplex PCR; TCRdb holds only in-frame clones, not every one. The sample lists 270,000 or so clones; around 90% were seen once. Sequenced input: PBMCs. The receptors here all came from a girl aged 2 to 10 in good health and CMV-seronegative.

The count of this clone is one. The chain carries TRBV11-2 and TRBJ2-5; 12 nucleotides agree with TRBD2. Germline V gene data show CDR1 as SGHAT and CDR2 as FQNNGV. This CDR3 is 17 amino acids long. The V gene end was trimmed by 0 bases and the J gene end by 5 bases; junction bases not matched to a gene: 7. CDR3 DNA sequence: TGTGCCAGCAGCTTAGATACGGGACTAGCGGGTTATGAGACCCAGTACTTC. Encoded protein: CASSLDTGLAGYETQYF.

The chain links TRBV6-5 to TRBJ2-7; perhaps TRBD2 as D (6 bases). Trimming shortened V by 2 bases and J by 3 bases, and 8 bases separated the two germline ends. CDR1 is MNHEY and CDR2 is SVGAGI in the germline V gene. The CDR3 is 13 residues long. This CDR3 reads CASSYGEDYEQYF. In DNA form, the CDR3 reads TGTGCCAGCAGTTACGGGGAGGACTACGAGCAGTACTTC.

The chain employs TRBV27 and TRBJ1-2; D ambiguous. Trimming removed 3 bases at V and 4 bases at J, with 9 bases between. Germline loops: CDR1 MNHEY, CDR2 SMNVEV (reference sequence). This CDR3 is built from 13 residues. In nucleotides, the CDR3 is TGTGCCAGCAGTTTCTCTGAGGGCTATGGCTACACCTTC. As protein: CASSFSEGYGYTF.

For this clone: A junction boundary mismatches the germline segment, possibly from a read error. The chain recombines TRBV7-7 with TRBJ2-5; TRBD2 matches at 7 bases. The CDR3 consists of 13 residues. The germline V gene has CDR1 SSHAT and CDR2 FNYEAQ (reference sequence). The CDR3 nucleotides read TGTGCTAGCAGCTCAGTCCTAGCGGAAACCCAGTACTTC. Translating gives CASSSVLAETQYF.

The chain combines TRBV2 with TRBJ1-1; D unresolved. The CDR3 sequence is 13 residues long. Trimming removed 7 bases at V and 5 bases at J, with 14 bases between. The germline V gene encodes CDR1 SNHLY and CDR2 FYNNEI. The CDR3: CASNTGPGTEAFF. CDR3 coding DNA: TGTGCCAGCAACACCGGGCCGGGGACTGAAGCTTTCTTT.